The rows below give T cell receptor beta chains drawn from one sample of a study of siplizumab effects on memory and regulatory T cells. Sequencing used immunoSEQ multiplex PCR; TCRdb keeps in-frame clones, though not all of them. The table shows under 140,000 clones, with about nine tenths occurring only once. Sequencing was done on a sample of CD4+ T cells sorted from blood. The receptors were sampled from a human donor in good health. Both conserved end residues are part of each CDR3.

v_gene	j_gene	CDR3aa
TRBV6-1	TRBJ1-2	CASSGGTDVNGYTF
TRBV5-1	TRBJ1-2	CASSLSAGDYGYTF
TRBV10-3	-	CAISDPTGAGSYEQYF
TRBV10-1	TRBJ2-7	CASSESLGTGTYEQYF
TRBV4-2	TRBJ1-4	CASSQARGINNEKLFF
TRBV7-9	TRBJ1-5	CASSPQDSNQPQHF
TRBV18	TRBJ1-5	CACLQGAGQPQHF
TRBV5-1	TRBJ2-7	CASRPGLSSGQYF
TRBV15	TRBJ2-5	CATSVGGQETQYF
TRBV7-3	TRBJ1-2	CASSPSGGGGYTF
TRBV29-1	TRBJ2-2	CSVTDRGSGLFF
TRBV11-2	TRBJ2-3	CASSRLAGEATDTQYF
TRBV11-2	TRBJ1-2	CASSLAPRQGANYGYTF
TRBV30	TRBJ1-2	CAWSVQSVYGYTF
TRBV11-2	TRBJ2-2	CASSLLRDSHTGELFF
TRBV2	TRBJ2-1	CASSERGEEQFF
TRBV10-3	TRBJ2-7	CAISERGEQYF
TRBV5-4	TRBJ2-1	CASSPSRGFLYNEQFF
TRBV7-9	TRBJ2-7	CASSRSGGEQYF
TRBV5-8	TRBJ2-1	CASSLESRASYSYNEQFF